What follows are 19 T cell receptor beta chains derived from one specimen sequenced in a study of shared clonotypes between healthy human individuals. The assay was immunoSEQ multiplex PCR, and TCRdb's table has in-frame clones only and misses some. The table records some 530,000 clones, 60% to 80% of them present only once. Sequencing input: PBMCs. The receptor set was obtained from a woman aged 40 to 49 in good health. Some clones in this sample may be carry-over from other donors' samples.

This clone was detected many times. This chain uses TRBV6-6 with TRBJ1-1, with D uncertain. The CDR3 runs to 14 residues. Germline CDR1 and CDR2: MNHNY and SVGAGI (reference sequence). V was clipped by 2 bases and J by 4 bases, with 11 bases between them. The CDR3 loop is CASSYVPGFTEAFF. The DNA for the CDR3 is TGTGCCAGCAGTTACGTTCCGGGGTTCACTGAAGCTTTCTTT.

The chain combines TRBV19 with TRBJ2-2; D remains ambiguous. This CDR3 is built from 15 residues. The V and J ends lost 9 bases and 0 bases respectively, with 14 bases between them. From germline, CDR1 is LNHDA and CDR2 SQIVND (reference sequence). Here the CDR3 reads CASQPTATNTGELFF. CDR3 in DNA: TGTGCCAGCCAACCAACGGCTACGAACACCGGGGAGCTGTTTTTT. The variable domain in full, with the rest retrieved from reference TRBV19 and TRBJ2-2, is DGGITQSPKYLFRKEGQNVTLSCEQNLNHDAMYWYRQDPGQGLRLIYYSQIVNDFQKGDIAEGYSVSREKKESFPLTVTSAQKNPTAFYLCASQPTATNTGELFFGEGSRLTVL.

The J gene is TRBJ2-2, the V gene TRBV5-1, with D hard to call. Looked up from germline, CDR1 is SGHRS and CDR2 is YFSETQ. The germline V and J ends were trimmed by 1 base and 6 bases, with 10 bases remaining between them. This CDR3 has 14 amino acids. In nucleotides, the CDR3 is TGCGCCAGCAGCTTGTCCCCCCGGGCCGGGGAGCTGTTTTTT. Translating it yields CASSLSPRAGELFF.

J is TRBJ2-1 and V is TRBV28, with 11 nucleotides matching TRBD2. V shed 3 bases, J shed 2 bases, and the junction held 3 bases outside the gene matches. Germline V gives CDR1 MDHEN, CDR2 SYDVKM. The length of the CDR3 is 16 residues. This CDR3 is CASSLGTSGPYNEQFF. CDR3 nucleotides: TGTGCCAGCAGTTTGGGGACTAGCGGTCCCTACAATGAGCAGTTCTTC.

The count of this clone is one. This chain uses TRBV5-5 with TRBJ2-5; 7 bases match TRBD2. The ends lost 4 bases at V and 2 bases at J; junction bases unmatched: 5. Germline V gives CDR1 SGHKS, CDR2 YYEKEE (reference sequence). This CDR3 spans 14 amino acids. CDR3 in amino acids: CASSALAAQETQYF. As DNA, the CDR3 is TGTGCCAGCAGCGCCCTAGCGGCGCAAGAGACCCAGTACTTC.

The chain joins TRBV29-1 to TRBJ2-5, with 12 bases aligning to TRBD2. CDR3 length: 15 amino acids. Unmatched junction bases numbered 6, after V lost 3 bases and J lost 4 bases. The germline V gene encodes CDR1 SQVTM and CDR2 ANQGSEA. DNA of the CDR3: TGCAGCGTTGACCGACTAGCGGGAGTGCCAGAGACCCAGTACTTC. Residues: CSVDRLAGVPETQYF.

V usage is TRBV6-5 and J usage is TRBJ1-5; TRBD1 might be the D (5 bases). CDR3 size: 14 residues. The V and J ends lost 6 bases and 2 bases respectively, with 11 bases between them. From germline, CDR1 is MNHEY and CDR2 SVGAGI. For the CDR3, the DNA is TGTGCCAGCAGCCCTGGGGGAGGCAATCAGCCCCAGCATTTT. This gives the protein CASSPGGGNQPQHF.

The V call is TRBV5-1, the J call TRBJ2-3; D might be TRBD2 (7 bases). The CDR3 has 15 residues. Germline V gives CDR1 SGHRS, CDR2 YFSETQ. V shed 2 bases and J shed 0 bases, with 10 bases lying between them. The CDR3 region is CASSLQGLSTDTQYF. The CDR3, as DNA: TGCGCCAGCAGCTTACAGGGACTAAGCACAGATACGCAGTATTTT.

This clone appeared a few times. This chain uses TRBV15 with TRBJ1-5; D call uncertain. The CDR3 is made up of 13 amino acids. Between the trimmed V and J ends, which lost 1 base and 7 bases, there was a span of 8 bases. Germline V gene lookup returns CDR1 LNHNV and CDR2 YYDKDF (reference sequence). CDR3 coding DNA: TGTGCCACCAGCAGAGGGGTGGGGCAGCCCCAGCATTTT. Amino acid sequence: CATSRGVGQPQHF.

The table lists this clone with a count of one. CDR3 nucleotide sequence: TGTGCCATCAGGACTAGTGGCACAGATACGCAGTATTTT. This sequence encodes CAIRTSGTDTQYF. V gene TRBV10-3 combines with J gene TRBJ2-3; D perhaps matches TRBD2 (6 bases). V dropped 6 bases and J dropped 1 base, with 8 bases sitting between them. The CDR3 loop spans 13 amino acids. CDR1 is ENHRY and CDR2 is SYGVKD in the germline V gene.

This sequence joins TRBV5-4 and TRBJ2-2; unclear D gene. Germline CDR1 SGHNT, CDR2 YYREEE (reference sequence). This CDR3 region has 15 residues. Trimming took 0 bases from V and 0 from J, leaving 6 bases between them. This CDR3 reads CASSLGLANTGELFF. DNA for the CDR3: TGTGCCAGCAGCTTGGGACTGGCGAACACCGGGGAGCTGTTTTTT.

This sequence joins TRBV19 and TRBJ2-7; D is perhaps TRBD1 (5 bases). The CDR3 is 13 residues long. Trimming left V 5 bases short and J 2 bases short, with 10 bases between. Germline V gene data show CDR1 as LNHDA and CDR2 as SQIVND (reference sequence). The CDR3: CASSADRAYEQYF. CDR3 bases: TGTGCCAGTAGTGCCGACAGAGCCTACGAGCAGTACTTC.

The J gene is TRBJ2-5, the V gene TRBV7-2; 7 bases map to TRBD1. This CDR3 comprises 13 residues. The ends lost 7 bases at V and 5 bases at J; junction bases unmatched: 7. CDR1 is SGHTA and CDR2 is FQGNSA in the germline V gene. CDR3 nucleotides: TGTGCCAGCATCCCCACAGGGGTCGAGACCCAGTACTTC. This codes for CASIPTGVETQYF.

V is TRBV27 and J is TRBJ2-7; D perhaps matches TRBD2 (6 bases). The ends were cut back, 7 bases at V and 9 bases at J, with 22 bases in the middle. In germline, CDR1 is MNHEY, CDR2 SMNVEV (reference sequence). The CDR3 length is 14 residues. DNA for the CDR3: TGTGCCAGCACCCCAACCTATACCCCGGGACTGCAGTACTTC. The encoded protein is CASTPTYTPGLQYF.

The J gene is TRBJ2-3, the V gene TRBV19, with 7 bases lining up with TRBD2. CDR1 and CDR2 (germline): LNHDA, SQIVND (reference sequence). This CDR3 is built from 17 residues. V was pared by 5 bases and J by 3 bases, with 14 bases of the junction left unmatched. Here the CDR3 DNA reads TGTGCCAGTAGTTCTTTTGGGAGGGCCGGAGGAACAGATACGCAGTATTTT. This codes for CASSSFGRAGGTDTQYF. Based on the CDR3 plus reference TRBV19 and TRBJ2-3, the full variable domain is DGGITQSPKYLFRKEGQNVTLSCEQNLNHDAMYWYRQDPGQGLRLIYYSQIVNDFQKGDIAEGYSVSREKKESFPLTVTSAQKNPTAFYLCASSSFGRAGGTDTQYFGPGTRLTVL.

The rearrangement joins TRBV28 to TRBJ2-1; 12 bases align to TRBD2. After removal of 6 bases from V and 8 bases from J, the junction contained 5 bases not matched to a gene. The CDR3 extends over 14 amino acids. CDR1 MDHEN and CDR2 SYDVKM come from the germline V gene. CDR3 sequence (DNA): TGTGCCAGCAGGACGGGACTAGCGGGCGATGAGCAGTTCTTC. Translated, it gives CASRTGLAGDEQFF.

The gene calls are TRBV15 and TRBJ1-2; D is uncertain. The germline V and J ends were trimmed by 2 bases and 0 bases, with 7 bases remaining between them. This CDR3 is built from 14 residues. CDR1 is LNHNV and CDR2 is YYDKDF in the germline V gene (reference sequence). CDR3 in DNA: TGTGCCACCAGCAGAAACACCGCTAACTATGGCTACACCTTC. Translation: CATSRNTANYGYTF.

This sequence joins TRBV29-1 and TRBJ1-2; D gene ambiguous. V lost 7 bases and J 2 bases, leaving 17 bases between the germline ends. The CDR3 consists of 14 residues. Germline values: CDR1 SQVTM, CDR2 ANQGSEA. Here the CDR3 reads CSADAGESNYGYTF. CDR3 nucleotide sequence: TGCAGCGCAGACGCCGGGGAATCAAACTATGGCTACACCTTC.

This clone was seen a few times. The genes are TRBV5-1 and TRBJ2-7, with 7 bases lining up with TRBD1. This CDR3 region has 13 residues. Germline CDR1 and CDR2: SGHRS and YFSETQ. The V segment lost 3 bases and the J segment 6 bases; nucleotides outside the gene matches: 6. CDR3 region: CASSSRTGVEQYF. In DNA, the CDR3 is TGCGCCAGCAGCTCCCGAACAGGGGTCGAGCAGTACTTC.